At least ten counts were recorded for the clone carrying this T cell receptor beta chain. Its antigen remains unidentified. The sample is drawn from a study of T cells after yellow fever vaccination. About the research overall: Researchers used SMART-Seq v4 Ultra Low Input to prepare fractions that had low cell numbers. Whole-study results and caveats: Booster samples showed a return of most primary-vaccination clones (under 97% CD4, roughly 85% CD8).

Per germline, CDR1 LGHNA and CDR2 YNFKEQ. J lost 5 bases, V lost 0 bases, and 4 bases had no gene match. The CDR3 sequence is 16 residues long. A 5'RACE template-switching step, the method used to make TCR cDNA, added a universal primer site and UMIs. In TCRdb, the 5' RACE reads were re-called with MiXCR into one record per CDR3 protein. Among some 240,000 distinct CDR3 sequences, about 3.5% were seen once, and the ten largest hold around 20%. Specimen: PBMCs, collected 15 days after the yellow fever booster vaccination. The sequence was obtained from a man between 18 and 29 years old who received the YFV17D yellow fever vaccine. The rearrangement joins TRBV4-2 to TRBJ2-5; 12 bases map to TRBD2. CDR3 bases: TGTGCCAGCAGCCAAGATGTTACTAGCGGGGGGGAGACCCAGTACTTC. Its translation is CASSQDVTSGGETQYF.